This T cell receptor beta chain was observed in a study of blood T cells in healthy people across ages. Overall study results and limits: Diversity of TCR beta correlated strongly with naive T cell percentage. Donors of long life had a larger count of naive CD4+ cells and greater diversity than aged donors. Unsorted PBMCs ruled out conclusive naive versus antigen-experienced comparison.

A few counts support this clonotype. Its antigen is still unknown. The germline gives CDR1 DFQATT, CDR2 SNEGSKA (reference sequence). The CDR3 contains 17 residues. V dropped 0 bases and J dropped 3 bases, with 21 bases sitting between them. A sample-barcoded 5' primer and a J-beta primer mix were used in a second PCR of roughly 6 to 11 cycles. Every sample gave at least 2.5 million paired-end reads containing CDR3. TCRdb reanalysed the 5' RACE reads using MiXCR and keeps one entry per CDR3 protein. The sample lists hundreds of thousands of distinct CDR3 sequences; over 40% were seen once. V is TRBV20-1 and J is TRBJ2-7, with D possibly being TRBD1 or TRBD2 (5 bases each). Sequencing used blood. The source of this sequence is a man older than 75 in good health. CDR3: CSARDLFGDPAGYEQYF. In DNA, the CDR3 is TGCAGTGCTAGAGATCTGTTCGGGGACCCCGCCGGCTACGAGCAGTACTTC.